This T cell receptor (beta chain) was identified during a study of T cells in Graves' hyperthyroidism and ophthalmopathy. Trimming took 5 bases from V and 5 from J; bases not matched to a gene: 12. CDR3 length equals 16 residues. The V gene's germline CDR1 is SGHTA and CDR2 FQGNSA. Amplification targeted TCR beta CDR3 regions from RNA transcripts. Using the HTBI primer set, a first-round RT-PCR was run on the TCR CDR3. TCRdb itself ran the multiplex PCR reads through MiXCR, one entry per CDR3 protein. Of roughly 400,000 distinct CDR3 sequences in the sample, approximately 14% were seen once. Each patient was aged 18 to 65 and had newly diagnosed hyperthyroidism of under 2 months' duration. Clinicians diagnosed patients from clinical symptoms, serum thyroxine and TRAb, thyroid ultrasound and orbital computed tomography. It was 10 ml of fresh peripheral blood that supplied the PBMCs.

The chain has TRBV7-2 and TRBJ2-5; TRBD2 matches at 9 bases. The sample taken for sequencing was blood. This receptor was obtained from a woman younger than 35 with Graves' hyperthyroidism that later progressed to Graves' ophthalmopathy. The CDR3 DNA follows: TGTGCCAGCAGCCCTTCCCCAGCGGGAGGAACGGAGACCCAGTACTTC. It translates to CASSPSPAGGTETQYF.